This T cell receptor beta chain derives from a study of blood T cell repertoires in COVID-19. Overall study context: Sites across the United States, Italy and Spain contributed samples from acute and convalescent COVID-19. Nucleic acid was either cDNA or gDNA, and it came from T cells, B-cell-depleted T cells, or PBMCs.

In the authors' methods: The authors estimated nucleated cell counts from reference gene primer amplification. Here immunoSEQ multiplex PCR was the method, and the copy in TCRdb shows in-frame clones only, minus some. The V and J calls and the clone size are those of that table, but D and trimming were determined from the DNA. The table includes some 100,000 clones, approximately 83% detected once. Germline-derived CDR1 and CDR2 are WSHSY and SAAADI. CDR3 length: 14 amino acids. The V end was cut by 3 bases, the J end by 2 bases, with 10 bases between. Ages ranged from about 18 to 100 years, with residence in about two dozen US areas.

Sequenced sample: PBMCs or T cells enriched from blood (not recorded which). The TCR was taken from a woman aged 50 to 60 who had recovered from COVID-19. The chain carries TRBV10-2 and TRBJ1-1, with D hard to call. CDR3 DNA sequence: TGCGCCAGCAGTGACTGGGCAACAAACACTGAAGCTTTCTTT. Translation: CASSDWATNTEAFF.